This TCR beta chain came from a study of T cell responses to AZD1222 COVID-19 vaccine (dated by TCRdb to the early 2020s). Some background on the complete study: TCR sequencing covered approximately 230 trial participants: about 210 given two doses of AZD1222 and 26 given two doses of MenACWY control vaccine. Trial participants were enrolled into age subgroups of 18-55, 56-69 and 70-plus years, which contained roughly 140, 27 and 60 TCR-sequenced participants, respectively. Study-wide findings and limitations: Participants were mostly white British and included more females than males, and it was suggested by the authors that clonal diversity may have been underestimated. A significant rise in spike-specific TCR breadth and depth was observed after two AZD1222 doses relative to day 0 and relative to MenACWY recipients. Conclusions about previously exposed vaccinees are limited, since just a handful of AZD1222 recipients were seropositive for SARS-CoV-2 at baseline. Because no samples from the day 14 peak response were available, repertoires could be characterized only after the peak T cell response. Vaccine-associated CD4 TCRs spanned the whole spike protein, with dominant responses in regions 160-218 and 743-854. In the small 56-69-year group, the increase in depth fell short of significance, most likely because of low power. Epitopes outside the regions mutated in the B.1.351 and B.1.1.7 variants were reportedly recognized by nearly half of the unique spike-specific TCRs.

The sample's time point label, decoded: baseline before first vaccination. The sample's treatment or condition, from its label and the paper: meningococcal conjugate vaccine given as trial control. The vaccinee samples were drawn from two UK trials, COV001 and COV002, one of which was a single-blind randomized controlled phase 2/3 trial testing AZD1222 (ChAdOx1 nCoV-19) in healthy adults. For TCRbeta chain sequencing, PBMC samples were collected from trial participants at day 0 and at day 28 after the second dose. The CDR3 regions of human TCRbeta chains were analyzed by immunosequencing. Under the source paper's analysis protocol: TCRs in the repertoires were matched against a reference library of SARS-CoV-2-specific TCRs that had been generated with the MIRA antigen-specificity platform. Breadth meant the fraction of unique TCRs that were SARS-CoV-2-associated, whereas depth meant the fraction of total T cells that were SARS-CoV-2-associated. Using the MIRA data, every spike-specific TCR was mapped to the spike region that the TCR reacted to and assigned to either a CD4 or a CD8 class. Log10-transformed breadth and depth values were compared by one-way ANOVA with Sidak's multiple comparisons tests. TCRdb limited this immuneACCESS table to in-frame rearrangements with V and J called. A share of clones is missing; checked studies link under half to unresolved V genes, and the rest is unexplained. From that table come the V and J calls and clone size; the DNA was used to work out D and trimming. The sample table records 200,000 or so clones; 87% of these occur just once. The biggest ten clones account for approximately 2.7% of the sample.

This clone was observed a few times. It lacks a known antigen. Base qualities are not at hand, and no much larger clone is one base apart. This receptor was obtained from an adult in good health. The sample in question was peripheral blood, obtained on day 0 of MenACWY control vaccination.

The DNA sequence is as follows: TGTGCCAGCAGCTTGACTAGCGGGACCGGGGAGCTGTTTTTT. It codes for CASSLTSGTGELFF. This chain is built from TRBV6-2 or TRBV6-3 and TRBJ2-2; TRBD2 agrees with 10 junctional bases. V is cut back by 6 bases and J by 5 bases, with 3 bases in the junction unmatched. The CDR3 holds 14 amino acids from the cysteine to the phenylalanine. Only CDR3 DNA is held: 42 bases, read in frame from base 1. CDR1 MNHEY and CDR2 SVGEGT are derived from the germline V gene.